This T cell receptor (beta chain) was captured in a study of T cell repertoires in cytomegalovirus infection (dated by TCRdb to between 2018 and 2021). About the investigation overall: Peptide stimulations targeted recently identified HLA-C-restricted CMV epitopes, whose presentation resists viral immunomodulation, together with well-studied HLA-B-restricted epitopes. Because public TCR beta signatures pointed to carriage of CMV infection together with the matching HLA type, the HLA type of each donor mattered for the analysis.

Beyond this particular receptor, the publication reports: The ex vivo response was dominated by HLA-C-restricted CMV-specific TCR beta clonotypes, which also provided the single most frequent clonotype in two of eight donors. In both this cohort and an independent cohort of some 380 donors, the cumulative frequency of public TCR beta family members distinguished carriers of CMV infection plus the relevant HLA type.

Read against the paper, the sample's treatment or condition label means: in vitro stimulation with specific CMV peptide epitopes to enrich CMV-specific T cells. V ends up 1 base short and J 5 bases short, with an unmatched junction base count of 5. Taken from the germline V gene, the CDR1 and CDR2 loops are SQVTM and ANQGSEA. Spanning cysteine to phenylalanine, the CDR3 consists of 15 amino acids. Only the CDR3 DNA is retained, 45 bases long and in frame from the first base. The sequencing machine was an Illumina HiSeq 1500. Starting from the raw public reads, TCRdb applied fastp trimming at Q25, assembled clones with MiXCR and retained in-frame beta chains. Every CDR3 protein is listed once, alongside the most common genes and DNA of its rows. Here the sample has just under 500,000 distinct CDR3 sequences; 30% to 35% occur a single time. 15% to 20% of the sample belongs to the ten largest clones.

This clonotype came up a few times. There is no known antigen for this receptor. No clone much larger than this one lies a single base away; base qualities are absent. The TCR comes from a human donor in good health (CMV status not recorded). Some clones in this sample may be carry-over from other donors' samples. The chain uses TRBV29-1 and TRBJ2-2; the central 9 bases match TRBD2. The material sequenced was cultured PBMCs, taken from culture after CMV antigen stimulation. The CDR3: CSVEGLAGSTGELFF. The nucleotide sequence is TGCAGCGTTGAAGGTCTAGCGGGAAGTACCGGGGAGCTGTTTTTT.